The 32 T cell receptor beta chains below come from one sample, sequenced in a study of blood T cell repertoires in COVID-19. TCRdb's table, derived via immunoSEQ multiplex PCR, lists solely in-frame clones and lacks some. The sample shows about 100,000 clones, 70% to 90% of them seen only once. Sequenced: peripheral blood. The receptors were gathered from a woman aged 55-70 years with acute or convalescent COVID-19.

V and J are TRBV9 and TRBJ1-3, with D unclear. V lost 0 bases and J lost 4, with 11 bases in between. Germline V lookup: CDR1 SGDLS, CDR2 YYNGEE. This CDR3 contains 15 residues. The chain's CDR3 is CASSVGGSGGNTIYF. The CDR3 coding sequence is TGTGCCAGCAGCGTAGGCGGGTCGGGAGGAAACACCATATATTTT.

This chain uses TRBV28 with TRBJ2-2; 11 bases are a match to TRBD2. This CDR3 region has 19 residues. The V and J ends lost 3 bases and 3 bases, in that order; junction bases with no gene match: 12. Germline CDR1 is MDHEN and CDR2 is SYDVKM. The CDR3 region has the DNA TGTGCCAGCAGTTTCCGTCTTGGGACTAGCGGACTATACACCGGGGAGCTGTTTTTT. This sequence encodes CASSFRLGTSGLYTGELFF.

The chain uses TRBV7-2 and TRBJ2-2; 9 positions match TRBD2. The V gene's germline CDR1 is SGHTA and CDR2 FQGNSA. Germline trimming cut 4 bases from V and 3 bases from J; bases unmatched to any gene: 6. The CDR3 contains 16 residues. The CDR3 nucleotides read TGTGCCAGCAGCTCCGGGCTAGCGGGATACACCGGGGAGCTGTTTTTT. Protein: CASSSGLAGYTGELFF.

The gene calls are TRBV7-3 and TRBJ2-2; D unresolved. The CDR3 has 14 amino acids. V shed 5 bases and J shed 3 bases, with 10 bases lying between them. Germline lookup yields CDR1 SGHTA and CDR2 FQGTGA. CDR3 protein: CASSLSGYTGELFF. In DNA form, the CDR3 reads TGTGCCAGCAGCCTCAGTGGTTACACCGGGGAGCTGTTTTTT. Filled out from reference TRBV7-3 and TRBJ2-2, the complete variable domain reads GAGVSQTPSNKVTEKGKYVELRCDPISGHTALYWYRQSLGQGPEFLIYFQGTGAADDSGLPNDRFFAVRPEGSVSTLKIQRTERGDSAVYLCASSLSGYTGELFFGEGSRLTVL.

V usage is TRBV28 and J usage is TRBJ1-1, with D possibly being TRBD1 (5 bases). The CDR3 is 12 residues long. Germline V gives CDR1 MDHEN, CDR2 SYDVKM. V lost 2 bases and J lost 5, with 6 bases in between. As DNA, the CDR3 is TGTGCCAGCAGTTTAGCAGGGACTGAAGCTTTCTTT. Translation gives CASSLAGTEAFF.

This chain connects TRBV5-4 to TRBJ2-5; D is possibly TRBD1 (5 bases). CDR3 length: 16 amino acids. CDR1 is SGHNT and CDR2 is YYREEE in the germline V gene (reference sequence). V lost 4 bases, J lost 5 bases, and 21 bases lay in between. CDR3 protein: CASSPGARQIRETQYF. CDR3 bases: TGTGCCAGCAGCCCTGGGGCTCGTCAAATTAGGGAGACCCAGTACTTC.

This chain connects TRBV5-1 to TRBJ2-3; 8 bases are shared with TRBD2. The CDR3 extends over 16 amino acids. Germline lookup yields CDR1 SGHRS and CDR2 YFSETQ. Trimming removed 1 base from V and 0 bases from J; junction bases left unmatched: 4. The CDR3 nucleotides are TGCGCCAGCAGCTTGTTGTCTAGCGGGAGCACAGATACGCAGTATTTT. As protein: CASSLLSSGSTDTQYF.

V and J are TRBV10-2 and TRBJ1-5; D might be TRBD1 (6 bases). V lost 3 bases to trimming and J lost 2 bases, with 14 bases between them. This CDR3 contains 16 residues. Germline V lookup: CDR1 WSHSY, CDR2 SAAADI. The CDR3 sequence is CASSDLGPGGNQPQHF. DNA for the CDR3: TGCGCCAGCAGTGACCTGGGCCCAGGGGGCAATCAGCCCCAGCATTTT.

The J gene is TRBJ1-2, the V gene TRBV28; D uncertain. This CDR3 has 12 residues. V was pared by 4 bases and J by 8 bases, with 11 bases between. CDR1 MDHEN and CDR2 SYDVKM come from the germline V gene. As DNA, the CDR3 is TGTGCCAGCAGTTCCCCCCCCAGGGGCTACACCTTC. Translation gives CASSSPPRGYTF.

The chain uses TRBV6-1 and TRBJ1-3, with TRBD1 matching 7 bases. J was trimmed by 7 bases and V by 3 bases; bases with no gene match: 3. Germline V gene data show CDR1 as MNHNS and CDR2 as SASEGT. The CDR3 runs to 13 residues. CDR3 loop: CASSDRGRNTIYF. The DNA of the CDR3 is TGTGCCAGCAGTGACAGGGGGAGGAACACCATATATTTT.

The chain employs TRBV7-9 and TRBJ2-2; D call uncertain. From germline, CDR1 is SEHNR and CDR2 FQNEAQ (reference sequence). The CDR3 extends over 16 amino acids. The V end lost 4 bases, the J end lost 6 bases, and 18 bases lay between the germline ends. CDR3 sequence reads: CASSYKPSAAPGELFF. CDR3 in DNA: TGTGCCAGCAGCTACAAGCCTTCGGCGGCTCCCGGGGAGCTGTTTTTT. Full variable domain (remainder filled in from reference TRBV7-9 and TRBJ2-2): DTGVSQNPRHKITKRGQNVTFRCDPISEHNRLYWYRQTLGQGPEFLTYFQNEAQLEKSRLLSDRFSAERPKGSFSTLEIQRTEQGDSAMYLCASSYKPSAAPGELFFGEGSRLTVL.

The chain joins TRBV6-5 to TRBJ1-1, with 7 bases matching TRBD1. The germline V gene has CDR1 MNHEY and CDR2 SVGAGI. The CDR3 runs to 13 residues. J was trimmed by 6 bases and V by 5 bases; bases with no gene match: 6. The CDR3, as DNA: TGTGCCAGCAGTACGACAGGGTCCGCTGAAGCTTTCTTT. Residues: CASSTTGSAEAFF.

V usage is TRBV5-4 and J usage is TRBJ2-2; D is perhaps TRBD2 (6 bases). This CDR3 has 16 amino acids. Trimming removed 0 bases at V and 5 bases at J, with 14 bases between. Germline V lookup: CDR1 SGHNT, CDR2 YYREEE (reference sequence). The CDR3 protein is CASSLAIAEITGELFF. DNA of the CDR3: TGTGCCAGCAGCTTGGCGATAGCGGAGATAACCGGGGAGCTGTTTTTT.

The rearrangement uses TRBV18 and TRBJ1-4, with 12 bases lining up with TRBD1. J lost 5 bases, V lost 3 bases, and 10 bases had no gene match. Germline V gene sequence: CDR1 KGHSH, CDR2 LQKENI. The CDR3 has 18 amino acids. This chain's CDR3 is CASSPPTGTGGDNEKLFF. In DNA, the CDR3 is TGTGCCAGCTCACCCCCAACCGGGACAGGGGGCGACAATGAAAAACTGTTTTTT.

The V gene is TRBV7-9, the J gene TRBJ1-4; tentative D call: TRBD1 (5 bases). Germline V lookup: CDR1 SEHNR, CDR2 FQNEAQ (reference sequence). Trimming left V 5 bases short and J 0 bases short, with 19 bases between. The CDR3 covers 18 residues. Here the CDR3 DNA reads TGTGCCAGCAGCGTTCCGCGGGGGGGGTTTTCAACTAATGAAAAACTGTTTTTT. It translates to CASSVPRGGFSTNEKLFF.

This clone was observed a single time. The J gene is TRBJ2-1, the V gene TRBV27; no definite D call. The germline V gene encodes CDR1 MNHEY and CDR2 SMNVEV (reference sequence). The CDR3 sequence is 13 residues long. V lost 3 bases and J lost 9, with 12 bases in between. The CDR3 here is CASSFDRAREQFF. CDR3 nucleotides: TGTGCCAGCAGTTTTGATCGAGCTCGTGAGCAGTTCTTC.

The J gene is TRBJ1-5, the V gene TRBV7-9; no definite D call. The V and J ends lost 3 bases and 4 bases respectively, with 4 bases between them. The CDR3 sequence is 12 residues long. Germline CDR1 and CDR2: SEHNR and FQNEAQ (reference sequence). CDR3 in DNA: TGTGCCAGCAGCTTCGTGAATCAGCCCCAGCATTTT. Its protein product is CASSFVNQPQHF.

The V call is TRBV5-1, the J call TRBJ2-1; 8 positions match TRBD2. The trim removed 0 bases at V and 10 bases at J, leaving 9 bases unmatched. In germline, CDR1 is SGHRS, CDR2 YFSETQ. This CDR3 has 15 residues. CDR3 residues: CASSLEGSLAGEQFF. The CDR3, as DNA: TGCGCCAGCAGCTTGGAAGGGTCTCTAGCGGGCGAGCAGTTCTTC.

The rearrangement joins TRBV6-2 or TRBV6-3 to TRBJ1-1; D is possibly TRBD1 (6 bases). The CDR3 length is 14 residues. CDR1 is MNHEY, CDR2 SVGEGT, per germline. V was cut by 5 bases and J by 5 bases, with 15 bases left in between. The CDR3 nucleotides are TGTGCCAGCAGTGCTGCAGGGGATCAAACTGAAGCTTTCTTT. This encodes CASSAAGDQTEAFF.

The chain uses TRBV5-4 and TRBJ2-7; 10 bases are a match to TRBD2. Looked up from germline, CDR1 is SGHNT and CDR2 is YYREEE (reference sequence). The CDR3 covers 14 residues. Trimming took 4 bases from V and 7 from J; bases not matched to a gene: 8. The CDR3 region is CASSPIPGLAEQYF. CDR3 bases: TGTGCCAGCAGCCCCATTCCGGGACTAGCGGAGCAGTACTTC.

The rearrangement uses TRBV7-6 and TRBJ2-2, with 11 bases lining up with TRBD2. J gave up 4 bases and V 5 bases, and 3 bases lay outside the gene matches. Looked up from germline, CDR1 is SGHVS and CDR2 is FNYEAQ. There are 15 residues in the CDR3. The CDR3 reads CASSLGTSGTGELFF. CDR3 nucleotide sequence: TGTGCCAGCAGCCTCGGGACTAGCGGCACCGGGGAGCTGTTTTTT.

The rearrangement links TRBV5-4 to TRBJ2-1, with no clear D. The V end was cut by 0 bases, the J end by 0 bases, with 7 bases between. Germline-derived CDR1 and CDR2 are SGHNT and YYREEE (reference sequence). This CDR3 spans 15 amino acids. In DNA, the CDR3 is TGTGCCAGCAGCTTGGGGGCCAGCTCCTACAATGAGCAGTTCTTC. Its protein product is CASSLGASSYNEQFF. The full variable domain, with the rest looked up from reference TRBV5-4 and TRBJ2-1, is ETGVTQSPTHLIKTRGQQVTLRCSSQSGHNTVSWYQQALGQGPQFIFQYYREEENGRGNFPPRFSGLQFPNYSSELNVNALELDDSALYLCASSLGASSYNEQFFGPGTRLTVL.

The V gene is TRBV7-2, the J gene TRBJ1-2; tentative D call: TRBD1 (5 bases). This CDR3 is 14 amino acids long. CDR1 SGHTA and CDR2 FQGNSA come from the germline V gene. V lost 0 bases, J lost 7 bases, and 12 bases lay in between. CDR3 residues: CASSLAWGGTGYTF. The CDR3 coding sequence is TGTGCCAGCAGCTTAGCATGGGGCGGAACTGGCTACACCTTC.

The gene calls are TRBV30 and TRBJ2-5, with 12 bases that match TRBD1. Trimming cost V 7 bases and J 5 bases; bases outside gene matches: 5. CDR1 GTSNPN and CDR2 SVGIG come from the germline V gene (reference sequence). This CDR3 region has 13 residues. The CDR3, as DNA: TGTGCCTCGGGACAGGGGGCTGGGGAGACCCAGTACTTC. Translation gives CASGQGAGETQYF.

V usage is TRBV11-3 and J usage is TRBJ2-1, with unresolved D. CDR3 length equals 13 residues. V shed 0 bases and J shed 6 bases, with 6 bases lying between them. CDR1 SGHNT and CDR2 YENEEA come from the germline V gene. The CDR3 nucleotides are TGTGCCAGCAGCTTAGATTTGAGCAATGAGCAGTTCTTC. Its protein is CASSLDLSNEQFF.

J is TRBJ1-1 and V is TRBV7-2; D may be TRBD1 (6 bases). Trimming pared 8 bases from V and 7 bases from J, leaving 20 bases between. CDR3 size: 14 residues. Germline V gene lookup returns CDR1 SGHTA and CDR2 FQGNSA. The CDR3 here is CASRPLGGYGEAFF. The CDR3, as DNA: TGTGCCAGCCGACCCCTAGGGGGTTACGGTGAAGCTTTCTTT.

This clone turned up a few times. The chain recombines TRBV7-2 with TRBJ1-3; D remains ambiguous. Trimming shortened V by 5 bases and J by 0 bases, and 11 bases separated the two germline ends. This CDR3 has 15 residues. In germline, CDR1 is SGHTA, CDR2 FQGNSA. The CDR3 here is CASSPNEYSGNTIYF. As DNA, the CDR3 is TGTGCCAGCAGCCCCAATGAGTACTCTGGAAACACCATATATTTT.

This sequence joins TRBV7-2 and TRBJ2-5, with a weak D call TRBD2 (5 bases). The CDR3 consists of 13 residues. Trimming pared 6 bases from V and 5 bases from J, leaving 13 bases between. CDR1 is SGHTA, CDR2 FQGNSA, per germline. In DNA, the CDR3 is TGTGCCAGCAGGAAAGAGGGAGTGGAGACCCAGTACTTC. Protein product: CASRKEGVETQYF.

The chain recombines TRBV19 with TRBJ1-1, with 8 nucleotides matching TRBD1. Germline V gene data show CDR1 as LNHDA and CDR2 as SQIVND (reference sequence). After removal of 6 bases from V and 5 bases from J, the junction contained 11 bases not matched to a gene. The CDR3 runs to 15 residues. The CDR3 DNA is TGTGCCAGTAGGCCGACGGGGACAGGAAGGACTGAAGCTTTCTTT. Protein sequence: CASRPTGTGRTEAFF.

This chain uses TRBV6-5 with TRBJ1-5; D gene ambiguous. V lost 8 bases to trimming and J lost 2 bases, with 10 bases between them. CDR1 and CDR2 (germline): MNHEY, SVGAGI. The length of the CDR3 is 13 residues. The CDR3 DNA is TGTGCCAGCGGGCTGGTAGGCAATCAGCCCCAGCATTTT. This translates into CASGLVGNQPQHF.

This chain links TRBV3-1 (or the pseudogene TRBV3-2) with TRBJ2-3; D perhaps matches TRBD2 (5 bases). This CDR3 has 16 residues. In germline, CDR1 is LGHDT, CDR2 YNNKEL (reference sequence). V was clipped by 2 bases and J by 4 bases, with 16 bases between them. In DNA, the CDR3 is TGTGCCAGCAGCCAACGGACCCCAGCCGGGGCAGATACGCAGTATTTT. Translating it yields CASSQRTPAGADTQYF.

This clone was detected only once. The chain carries TRBV30 and TRBJ1-4; TRBD1 matches at 9 bases. Germline V gene sequence: CDR1 GTSNPN, CDR2 SVGIG (reference sequence). This CDR3 spans 15 amino acids. J was trimmed by 7 bases and V by 8 bases; bases with no gene match: 14. CDR3 in amino acids: CAGLPLDRGFEKLFF. CDR3 DNA sequence: TGTGCCGGGTTGCCCCTGGACAGGGGTTTTGAAAAACTGTTTTTT. Together with reference TRBV30 and TRBJ1-4, the CDR3 gives the full variable domain: SQTIHQWPATLVQPVGSPLSLECTVEGTSNPNLYWYRQAAGRGLQLLFYSVGIGQISSEVPQNLSASRPQDRQFILSSKKLLLSDSGFYLCAGLPLDRGFEKLFFGSGTQLSVL.